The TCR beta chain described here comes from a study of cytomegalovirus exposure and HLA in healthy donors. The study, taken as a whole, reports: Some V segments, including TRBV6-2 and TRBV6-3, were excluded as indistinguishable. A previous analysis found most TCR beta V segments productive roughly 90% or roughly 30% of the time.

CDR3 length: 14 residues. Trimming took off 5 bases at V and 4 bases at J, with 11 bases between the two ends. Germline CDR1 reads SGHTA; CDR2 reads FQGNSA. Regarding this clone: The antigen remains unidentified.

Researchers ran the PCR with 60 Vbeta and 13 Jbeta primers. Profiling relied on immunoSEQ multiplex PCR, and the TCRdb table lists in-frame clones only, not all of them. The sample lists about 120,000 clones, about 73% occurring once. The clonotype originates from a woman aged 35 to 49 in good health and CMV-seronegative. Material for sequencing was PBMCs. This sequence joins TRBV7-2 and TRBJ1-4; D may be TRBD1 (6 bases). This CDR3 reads CASSLGQNNEKLFF. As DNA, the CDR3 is TGTGCCAGCAGCCTTGGACAGAATAATGAAAAACTGTTTTTT.